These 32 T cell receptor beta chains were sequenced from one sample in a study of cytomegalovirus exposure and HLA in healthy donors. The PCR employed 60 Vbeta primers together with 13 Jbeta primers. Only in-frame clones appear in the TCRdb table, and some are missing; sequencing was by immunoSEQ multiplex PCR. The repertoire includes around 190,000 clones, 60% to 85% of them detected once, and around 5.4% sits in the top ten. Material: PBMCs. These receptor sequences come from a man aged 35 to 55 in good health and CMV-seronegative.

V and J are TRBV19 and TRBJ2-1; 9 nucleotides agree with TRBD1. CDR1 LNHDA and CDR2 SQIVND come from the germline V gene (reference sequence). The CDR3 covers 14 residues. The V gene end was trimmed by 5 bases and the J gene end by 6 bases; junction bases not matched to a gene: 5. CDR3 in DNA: TGTGCCAGTAGTGCCATGACAGGGGGCAATGAGCAGTTCTTC. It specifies CASSAMTGGNEQFF.

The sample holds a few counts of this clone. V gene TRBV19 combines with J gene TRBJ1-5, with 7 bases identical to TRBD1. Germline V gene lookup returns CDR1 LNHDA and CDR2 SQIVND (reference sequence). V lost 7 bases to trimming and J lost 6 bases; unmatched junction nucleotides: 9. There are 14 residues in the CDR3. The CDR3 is CASIGDRASQPQHF. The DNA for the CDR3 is TGTGCCAGTATCGGGGACAGAGCGTCTCAGCCCCAGCATTTT.

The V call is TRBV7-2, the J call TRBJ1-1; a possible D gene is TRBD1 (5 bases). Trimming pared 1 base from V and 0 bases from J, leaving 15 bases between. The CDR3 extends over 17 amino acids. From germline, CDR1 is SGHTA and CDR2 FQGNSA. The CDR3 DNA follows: TGTGCCAGCAGCTTAGTGGGGACTTTGGGGCTGAACACTGAAGCTTTCTTT. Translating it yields CASSLVGTLGLNTEAFF.

This CDR3 reads CASSLEAGAVDTQYF. CDR3 coding DNA: TGTGCCAGCAGCTTGGAAGCGGGAGCGGTAGATACGCAGTATTTT. The chain joins TRBV5-4 to TRBJ2-3; TRBD2 aligns across 8 bases. The ends lost 0 bases at V and 5 bases at J; junction bases unmatched: 5. The CDR3 runs 15 residues. Per germline, CDR1 SGHNT and CDR2 YYREEE (reference sequence).

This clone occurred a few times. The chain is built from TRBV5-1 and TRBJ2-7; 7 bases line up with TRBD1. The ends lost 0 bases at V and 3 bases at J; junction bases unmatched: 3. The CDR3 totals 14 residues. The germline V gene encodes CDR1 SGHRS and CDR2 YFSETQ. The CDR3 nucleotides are TGCGCCAGCAGCTTGGGGACAGGTAACTACGAGCAGTACTTC. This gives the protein CASSLGTGNYEQYF.

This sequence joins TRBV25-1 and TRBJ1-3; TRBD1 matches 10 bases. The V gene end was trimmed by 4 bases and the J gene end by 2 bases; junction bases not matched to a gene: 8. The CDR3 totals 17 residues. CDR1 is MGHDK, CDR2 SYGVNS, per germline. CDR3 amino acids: CASSGWGQGQAGNTIYF. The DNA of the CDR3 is TGTGCCAGCAGTGGCTGGGGACAGGGGCAGGCTGGAAACACCATATATTTT.

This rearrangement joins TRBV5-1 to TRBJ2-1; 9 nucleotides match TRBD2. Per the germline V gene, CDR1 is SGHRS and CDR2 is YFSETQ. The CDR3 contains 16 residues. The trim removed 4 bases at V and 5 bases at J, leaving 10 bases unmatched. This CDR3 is CASSPDGRGGHNEQFF. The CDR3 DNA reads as TGCGCCAGCAGCCCAGACGGGCGGGGGGGACACAATGAGCAGTTCTTC. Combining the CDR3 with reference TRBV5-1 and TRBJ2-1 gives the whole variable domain KAGVTQTPRYLIKTRGQQVTLSCSPISGHRSVSWYQQTPGQGLQFLFEYFSETQRNKGNFPGRFSGRQFSNSRSEMNVSTLELGDSALYLCASSPDGRGGHNEQFFGPGTRLTVL.

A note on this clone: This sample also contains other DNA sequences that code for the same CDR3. The CDR3 protein is CASSGRGSYEQYF. The CDR3 coding sequence is TGTGCCAGCAGCGGGAGAGGTTCCTACGAGCAGTACTTC. The chain combines TRBV11-3 with TRBJ2-7; D perhaps matches TRBD2 (5 bases). Germline V gene lookup returns CDR1 SGHNT and CDR2 YENEEA. The germline V and J ends were trimmed by 5 bases and 1 base, with 9 bases remaining between them. This CDR3 has 13 residues.

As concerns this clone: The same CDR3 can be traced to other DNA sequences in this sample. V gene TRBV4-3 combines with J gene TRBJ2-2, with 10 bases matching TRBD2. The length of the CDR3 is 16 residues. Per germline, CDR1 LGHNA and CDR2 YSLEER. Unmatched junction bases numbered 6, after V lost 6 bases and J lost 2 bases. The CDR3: CASSLGLAANTGELFF. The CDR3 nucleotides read TGCGCCAGCAGTCTAGGACTAGCGGCAAACACCGGGGAGCTGTTTTTT.

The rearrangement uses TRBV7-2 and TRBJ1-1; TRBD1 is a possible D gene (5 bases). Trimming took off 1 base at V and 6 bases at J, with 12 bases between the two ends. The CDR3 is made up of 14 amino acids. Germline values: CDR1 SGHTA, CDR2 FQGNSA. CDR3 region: CASSLVGRVSEAFF. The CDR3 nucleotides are TGTGCCAGCAGCTTAGTAGGCAGGGTATCTGAAGCTTTCTTT.

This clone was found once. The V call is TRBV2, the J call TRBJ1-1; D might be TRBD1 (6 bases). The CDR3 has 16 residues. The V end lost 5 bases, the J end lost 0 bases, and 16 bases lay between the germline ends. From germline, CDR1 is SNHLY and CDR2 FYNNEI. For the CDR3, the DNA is TGTGCCAGCAGTAAGACAGGACCCGGGATGAACACTGAAGCTTTCTTT. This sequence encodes CASSKTGPGMNTEAFF.

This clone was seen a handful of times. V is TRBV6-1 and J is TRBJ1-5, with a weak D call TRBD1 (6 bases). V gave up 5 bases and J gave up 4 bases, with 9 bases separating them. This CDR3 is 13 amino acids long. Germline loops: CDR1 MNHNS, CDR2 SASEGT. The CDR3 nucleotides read TGTGCCAGCAGTTGGACAGAAAATCAGCCCCAGCATTTT. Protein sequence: CASSWTENQPQHF.

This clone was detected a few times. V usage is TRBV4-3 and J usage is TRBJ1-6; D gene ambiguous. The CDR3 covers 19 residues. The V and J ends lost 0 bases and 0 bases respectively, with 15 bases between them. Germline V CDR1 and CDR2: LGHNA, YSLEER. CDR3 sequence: CASSQEPRLRSSYNSPLHF. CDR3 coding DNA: TGCGCCAGCAGCCAAGAACCCCGCCTAAGGAGCTCCTATAATTCACCCCTCCACTTT.

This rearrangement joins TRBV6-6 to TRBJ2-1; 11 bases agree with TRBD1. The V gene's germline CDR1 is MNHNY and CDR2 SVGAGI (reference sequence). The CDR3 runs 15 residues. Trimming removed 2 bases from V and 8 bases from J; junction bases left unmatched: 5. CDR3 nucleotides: TGTGCCAGCAGTTACCGTGGACAGGGGGCTCATGAGCAGTTCTTC. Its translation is CASSYRGQGAHEQFF.

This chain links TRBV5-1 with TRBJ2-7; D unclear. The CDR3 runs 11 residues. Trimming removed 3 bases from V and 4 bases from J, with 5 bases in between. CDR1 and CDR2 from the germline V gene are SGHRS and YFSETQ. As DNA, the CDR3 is TGCGCCAGCAGCTATGAGTACGAGCAGTACTTC. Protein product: CASSYEYEQYF.

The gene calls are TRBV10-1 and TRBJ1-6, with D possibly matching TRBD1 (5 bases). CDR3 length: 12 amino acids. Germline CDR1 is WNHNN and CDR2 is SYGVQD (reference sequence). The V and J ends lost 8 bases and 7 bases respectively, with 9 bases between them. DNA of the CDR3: TGCGCCAGCTCACCAGGGAATTCACCCCTCCACTTT. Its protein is CASSPGNSPLHF.

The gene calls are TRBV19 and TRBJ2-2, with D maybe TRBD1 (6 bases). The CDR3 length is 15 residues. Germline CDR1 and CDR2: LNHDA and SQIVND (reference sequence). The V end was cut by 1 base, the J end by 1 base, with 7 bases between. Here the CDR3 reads CASSIAGQNTGELFF. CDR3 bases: TGTGCCAGTAGTATAGCGGGACAGAACACCGGGGAGCTGTTTTTT.

The CDR3 sequence is CASSGQANTQYF. The CDR3 DNA sequence: TGCGCCAGCAGTGGGCAGGCAAATACGCAGTATTTT. V usage is TRBV10-2 and J usage is TRBJ2-3, with D unclear. CDR1 and CDR2 (germline): WSHSY, SAAADI. There are 12 residues in the CDR3. Trimming left V 4 bases short and J 7 bases short, with 9 bases between.

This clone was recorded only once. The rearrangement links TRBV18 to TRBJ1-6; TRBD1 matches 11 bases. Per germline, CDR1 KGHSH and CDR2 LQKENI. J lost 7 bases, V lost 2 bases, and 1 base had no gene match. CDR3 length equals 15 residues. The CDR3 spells CASSPGQGANSPLHF. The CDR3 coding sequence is TGTGCCAGCTCACCAGGACAGGGGGCGAATTCACCCCTCCACTTT.

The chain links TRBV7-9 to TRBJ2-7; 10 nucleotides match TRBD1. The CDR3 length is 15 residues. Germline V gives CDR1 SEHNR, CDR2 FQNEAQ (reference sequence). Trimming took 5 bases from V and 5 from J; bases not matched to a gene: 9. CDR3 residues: CASSRTGTGDNEQYF. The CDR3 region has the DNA TGTGCCAGCAGCCGGACAGGGACAGGGGATAACGAGCAGTACTTC.

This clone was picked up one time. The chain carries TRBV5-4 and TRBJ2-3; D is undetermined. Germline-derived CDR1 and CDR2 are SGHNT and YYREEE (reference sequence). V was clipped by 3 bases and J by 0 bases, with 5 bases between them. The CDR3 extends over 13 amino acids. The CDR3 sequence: CASSSVSTDTQYF. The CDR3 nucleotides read TGTGCCAGCAGCTCCGTCAGCACAGATACGCAGTATTTT.

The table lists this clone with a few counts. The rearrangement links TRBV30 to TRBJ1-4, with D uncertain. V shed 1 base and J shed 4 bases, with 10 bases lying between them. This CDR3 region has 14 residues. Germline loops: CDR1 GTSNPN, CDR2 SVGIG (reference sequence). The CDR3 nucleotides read TGTGCCTGGAGTGGCCCGGGGTATAATGAAAAACTGTTTTTT. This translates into CAWSGPGYNEKLFF.

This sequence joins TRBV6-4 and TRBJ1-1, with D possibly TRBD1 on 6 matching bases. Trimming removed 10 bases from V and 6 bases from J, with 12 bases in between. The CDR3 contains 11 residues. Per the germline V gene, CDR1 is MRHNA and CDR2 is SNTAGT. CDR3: CAIDDRSEAFF. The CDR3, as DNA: TGTGCCATCGACGACAGGTCTGAAGCTTTCTTT.

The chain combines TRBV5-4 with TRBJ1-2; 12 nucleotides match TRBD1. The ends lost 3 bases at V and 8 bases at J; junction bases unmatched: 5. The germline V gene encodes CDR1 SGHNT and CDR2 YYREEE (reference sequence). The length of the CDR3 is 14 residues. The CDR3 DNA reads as TGTGCCAGCAGCTCGGGACAGGGGGCAGAAGGCTACACCTTC. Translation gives CASSSGQGAEGYTF.

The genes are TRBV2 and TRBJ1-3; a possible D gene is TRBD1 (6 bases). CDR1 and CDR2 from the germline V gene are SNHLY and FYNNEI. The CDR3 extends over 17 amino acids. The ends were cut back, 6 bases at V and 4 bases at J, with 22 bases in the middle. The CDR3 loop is CASSTIDPGAAGNTIYF. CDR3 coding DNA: TGTGCCAGCAGCACAATAGATCCAGGGGCAGCCGGAAACACCATATATTTT.

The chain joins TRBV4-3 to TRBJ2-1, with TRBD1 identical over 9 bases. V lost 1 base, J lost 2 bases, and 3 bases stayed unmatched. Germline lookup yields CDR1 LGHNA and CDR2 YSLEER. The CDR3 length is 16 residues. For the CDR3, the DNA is TGCGCCAGCAGCCAAGTGGACAGGGGCGCCTACAATGAGCAGTTCTTC. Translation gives CASSQVDRGAYNEQFF.

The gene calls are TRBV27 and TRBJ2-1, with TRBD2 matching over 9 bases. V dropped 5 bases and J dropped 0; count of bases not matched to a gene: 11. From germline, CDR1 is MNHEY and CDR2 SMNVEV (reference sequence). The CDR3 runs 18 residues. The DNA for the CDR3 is TGTGCCAGCAGTCCCCGCGGCGGGGGGGGGAGCTCCTACAATGAGCAGTTCTTC. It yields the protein CASSPRGGGGSSYNEQFF.

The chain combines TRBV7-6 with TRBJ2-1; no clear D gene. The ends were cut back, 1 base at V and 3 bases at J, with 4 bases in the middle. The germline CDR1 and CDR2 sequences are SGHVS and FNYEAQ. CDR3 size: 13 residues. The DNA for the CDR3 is TGTGCCAGCAGCTTAGACAGCTACAATGAGCAGTTCTTC. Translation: CASSLDSYNEQFF.

In DNA, the CDR3 is TGTGCCAGCTCACGGGACAGGAGCAATGAAAAACTGTTTTTT. Protein product: CASSRDRSNEKLFF. V and J are TRBV18 and TRBJ1-4; TRBD1 matches 8 bases. Germline V gene lookup returns CDR1 KGHSH and CDR2 LQKENI. V lost 4 bases to trimming and J lost 5 bases; unmatched junction nucleotides: 3. This CDR3 contains 14 residues.

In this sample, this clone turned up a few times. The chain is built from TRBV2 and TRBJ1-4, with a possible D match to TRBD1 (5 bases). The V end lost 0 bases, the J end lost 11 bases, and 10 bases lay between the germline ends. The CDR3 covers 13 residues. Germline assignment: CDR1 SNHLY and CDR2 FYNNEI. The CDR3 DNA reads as TGTGCCAGCAGTGAAGCGCTTGGGGGGAAACTGTTTTTT. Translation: CASSEALGGKLFF.

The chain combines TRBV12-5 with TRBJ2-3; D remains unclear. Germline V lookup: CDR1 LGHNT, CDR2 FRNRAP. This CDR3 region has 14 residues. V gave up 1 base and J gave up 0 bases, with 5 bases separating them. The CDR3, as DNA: TGTGCTAGTGGTTTGGCCAGGAGCACAGATACGCAGTATTTT. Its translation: CASGLARSTDTQYF.

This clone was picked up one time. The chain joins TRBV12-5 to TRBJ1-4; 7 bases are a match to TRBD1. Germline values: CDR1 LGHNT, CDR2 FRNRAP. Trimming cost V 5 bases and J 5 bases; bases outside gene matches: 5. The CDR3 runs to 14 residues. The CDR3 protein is CASGPGQTNEKLFF. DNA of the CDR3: TGTGCTAGTGGTCCGGGACAGACCAATGAAAAACTGTTTTTT. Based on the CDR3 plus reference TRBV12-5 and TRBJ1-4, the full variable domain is DARVTQTPRHKVTEMGQEVTMRCQPILGHNTVFWYRQTMMQGLELLAYFRNRAPLDDSGMPKDRFSAEMPDATLATLKIQPSEPRDSAVYFCASGPGQTNEKLFFGSGTQLSVL.